These 18 T cell receptor beta chains share one sample of origin, sequenced in a study of T-cell memory formation after mild COVID-19. TCRdb reprocessed the 5' RACE reads via MiXCR and lists one record per CDR3 protein. The profile shows hundreds of thousands of distinct CDR3 sequences, roughly 25% of them singletons. Sequencing used PBMCs or a T cell subset sorted from them (not recorded which). Source of these receptors: an adult woman who had mild COVID-19 (a few samples of this study predate the infection). Cell type and time point are not known.

The rearrangement links TRBV7-8 to TRBJ1-1; TRBD1 aligns across 7 bases. Losses at the gene ends were 5 bases for V and 0 bases for J; bases not matched to a gene: 9. Germline-derived CDR1 and CDR2 are SGHVS and FQNEAQ. The CDR3 totals 16 residues. In DNA, the CDR3 is TGTGCCAGCAGCGACCGGCACAGGGGTTTGAACACTGAAGCTTTCTTT. As protein: CASSDRHRGLNTEAFF. The variable domain in full, completed from reference TRBV7-8 and TRBJ1-1, reads GAGVSQSPRYKVAKRGQDVALRCDPISGHVSLFWYQQALGQGPEFLTYFQNEAQLDKSGLPSDRFFAERPEGSVSTLKIQRTQQEDSAVYLCASSDRHRGLNTEAFFGQGTRLTVV.

The chain recombines TRBV12-3 or TRBV12-4 with TRBJ2-3, with D perhaps TRBD2 (6 bases). The V gene lost 7 bases and the J gene lost 6 bases, with 17 bases spanning the gap. The CDR3 is made up of 14 amino acids. CDR3 protein: CASTHRRGRDTQYF. The CDR3 coding sequence is TGTGCCAGCACCCATCGACGGGGGAGGGATACGCAGTATTTT.

As DNA, the CDR3 is TGCGCCAGCAGCCATAATACAGGGGCTGGGGCCAACGTCCTGACTTTC. It specifies CASSHNTGAGANVLTF. The chain employs TRBV4-3 and TRBJ2-6, with TRBD1 identical over 7 bases. The germline gives CDR1 LGHNA, CDR2 YSLEER. The CDR3 extends over 16 amino acids. The junction had 4 bases not matched to a gene; V was cut back by 3 bases and J by 2 bases.

This clonotype was counted a few times. CDR3 nucleotides: TGTGCCAGCAGCCCAAGGGGGGGGGATGGCAATCAGCCCCAGCATTTT. Residues: CASSPRGGDGNQPQHF. This sequence joins TRBV4-2 and TRBJ1-5; possible D gene TRBD1, 6 bases. The CDR3 runs to 16 residues. Germline V gene lookup returns CDR1 LGHNA and CDR2 YNFKEQ. Trimming stripped 4 bases from V and 2 bases from J, with 15 bases between.

This clonotype was picked up many times. This chain uses TRBV4-1 with TRBJ2-7; the D gene is possibly TRBD1 (5 bases). V dropped 4 bases and J dropped 7 bases, with 20 bases sitting between them. The CDR3 consists of 15 residues. The V gene's germline CDR1 is MGHRA and CDR2 YSYEKL. For the CDR3, the DNA is TGCGCCAGCAGCCTCACCTTGGGCAGGGCGGAGGAGCAGTACTTC. The encoded protein is CASSLTLGRAEEQYF.

This clonotype has more than one count but fewer than ten. The junction shows a germline mismatch at one end, possibly a read error. J is TRBJ2-5 and V is TRBV25-1; D assignment may be TRBD1 or TRBD2 (5 bases each). The CDR3 has 14 residues. Germline values: CDR1 MGHDK, CDR2 SYGVNS. CDR3 nucleotide sequence: TGTGCCAGCAGTGAACCTGGGACCCTAGAGTCCCAGTACTTC. Translated, it gives CASSEPGTLESQYF.

V is TRBV12-3 or TRBV12-4 and J is TRBJ2-5, with 8 bases matching TRBD2. The CDR3 loop spans 19 amino acids. V was clipped by 6 bases and J by 1 base; unmatched bases: 19. CDR3 bases: TGTGCCAGCAGCCCTACCCCCCTTTCCGGTAGCGGGGCCCAAGAGACCCAGTACTTC. Protein sequence: CASSPTPLSGSGAQETQYF.

The rearrangement links TRBV29-1 to TRBJ2-7, with D unresolved. The V and J ends lost 7 bases and 3 bases respectively, with 10 bases between them. Germline V lookup: CDR1 SQVTM, CDR2 ANQGSEA. This CDR3 has 11 amino acids. CDR3 loop: CSALEYYEQYF. The CDR3, as DNA: TGCAGCGCCCTGGAGTACTACGAGCAGTACTTC.

DNA for the CDR3: TGTGCCATCAGTGGGGACACCGGAGCTAACTATGGCTACACCTTC. This gives the protein CAISGDTGANYGYTF. The V call is TRBV10-3, the J call TRBJ1-2; tentatively, D is TRBD1 (6 bases). The CDR3 covers 15 residues. Germline CDR1 reads ENHRY; CDR2 reads SYGVKD. V dropped 4 bases and J dropped 0 bases, with 12 bases sitting between them.

This sequence joins TRBV14 and TRBJ1-1, with 8 bases aligning to TRBD1. The CDR3 runs to 16 residues. V was clipped by 3 bases and J by 0 bases; unmatched bases: 6. The germline V gene has CDR1 SGHDN and CDR2 FVKESK. CDR3 sequence reads: CASSQTGVRMNTEAFF. The CDR3 DNA reads TGTGCCAGCAGCCAGACAGGGGTAAGGATGAACACTGAAGCTTTCTTT.

This clonotype was counted between two and nine times. The chain employs TRBV3-1 and TRBJ2-7, with 7 positions matching TRBD1. This CDR3 contains 15 residues. Per the germline V gene, CDR1 is LGHDT and CDR2 is YNNKEL (reference sequence). With V trimmed by 2 bases and J by 0 bases, 4 bases remained unmatched. Here the CDR3 reads CASSQTGAFSYEQYF. For the CDR3, the DNA is TGTGCCAGCAGCCAAACAGGGGCATTCTCCTACGAGCAGTACTTC.

The chain joins TRBV3-1 to TRBJ2-7, with 8 bases matching TRBD1. Germline trimming cut 6 bases from V and 4 bases from J; bases unmatched to any gene: 8. The CDR3 totals 14 residues. Germline CDR1 reads LGHDT; CDR2 reads YNNKEL (reference sequence). The CDR3 region has the DNA TGTGCCAGCAGTCACGGGACAGGAATGTACGAGCAGTACTTC. Amino acids: CASSHGTGMYEQYF.

The V and J genes are TRBV24-1 and TRBJ2-2; D perhaps matches TRBD1 (6 bases). The CDR3 is 13 amino acids. V lost 9 bases and J lost 6, with 13 bases in between. Per the germline V gene, CDR1 is KGHDR and CDR2 is SFDVKD. This CDR3 is CATRDTLPGELFF. CDR3 in DNA: TGTGCCACCCGGGACACCTTACCCGGGGAGCTGTTTTTT.

The chain couples TRBV7-2 to TRBJ2-5, with D possibly matching TRBD2 (6 bases). Germline V lookup: CDR1 SGHTA, CDR2 FQGNSA. The V end was cut by 5 bases, the J end by 6 bases, with 13 bases between. CDR3 length: 13 amino acids. The CDR3 sequence: CASSLTSRKTQYF. In DNA form, the CDR3 reads TGTGCCAGCAGCCTGACTAGTAGGAAGACCCAGTACTTC.

Only a few counts were recorded for this clonotype. The rearrangement joins TRBV20-1 to TRBJ2-3; 7 bases are a match to TRBD1. The CDR3 has 14 amino acids. V shed 5 bases and J 3 bases; nucleotides not matched to a gene: 8. Germline-derived CDR1 and CDR2 are DFQATT and SNEGSKA (reference sequence). Here the CDR3 reads CSAGRQGWTDTQYF. CDR3 DNA sequence: TGCAGTGCTGGGAGACAGGGATGGACAGATACGCAGTATTTT.

V and J are TRBV20-1 and TRBJ1-5, with 9 positions matching TRBD1. The germline CDR1 and CDR2 sequences are DFQATT and SNEGSKA (reference sequence). This CDR3 is built from 15 residues. Losses at the gene ends were 0 bases for V and 6 bases for J; bases not matched to a gene: 6. In DNA form, the CDR3 reads TGCAGTGCTAGAGAACAGGGGGCTTTTAGTCAGCCCCAGCATTTT. Encoded protein: CSAREQGAFSQPQHF.

The chain combines TRBV6-6 with TRBJ1-1; no firm D call. The germline gives CDR1 MNHNY, CDR2 SVGAGI (reference sequence). Trimming removed 4 bases from V and 1 base from J, with 7 bases in between. The CDR3 runs to 13 residues. In DNA, the CDR3 is TGTGCCAGCAGTTCTCACACGAACACTGAAGCTTTCTTT. Its protein is CASSSHTNTEAFF.

The J gene is TRBJ2-3, the V gene TRBV20-1, with D perhaps TRBD2 (6 bases). Trimming took off 1 base at V and 4 bases at J, with 12 bases between the two ends. The CDR3 has 14 amino acids. Germline V gives CDR1 DFQATT, CDR2 SNEGSKA (reference sequence). CDR3 sequence (DNA): TGCAGTGCTAGAGTTGGCGGGAATTCAGATACGCAGTATTTT. This encodes CSARVGGNSDTQYF.